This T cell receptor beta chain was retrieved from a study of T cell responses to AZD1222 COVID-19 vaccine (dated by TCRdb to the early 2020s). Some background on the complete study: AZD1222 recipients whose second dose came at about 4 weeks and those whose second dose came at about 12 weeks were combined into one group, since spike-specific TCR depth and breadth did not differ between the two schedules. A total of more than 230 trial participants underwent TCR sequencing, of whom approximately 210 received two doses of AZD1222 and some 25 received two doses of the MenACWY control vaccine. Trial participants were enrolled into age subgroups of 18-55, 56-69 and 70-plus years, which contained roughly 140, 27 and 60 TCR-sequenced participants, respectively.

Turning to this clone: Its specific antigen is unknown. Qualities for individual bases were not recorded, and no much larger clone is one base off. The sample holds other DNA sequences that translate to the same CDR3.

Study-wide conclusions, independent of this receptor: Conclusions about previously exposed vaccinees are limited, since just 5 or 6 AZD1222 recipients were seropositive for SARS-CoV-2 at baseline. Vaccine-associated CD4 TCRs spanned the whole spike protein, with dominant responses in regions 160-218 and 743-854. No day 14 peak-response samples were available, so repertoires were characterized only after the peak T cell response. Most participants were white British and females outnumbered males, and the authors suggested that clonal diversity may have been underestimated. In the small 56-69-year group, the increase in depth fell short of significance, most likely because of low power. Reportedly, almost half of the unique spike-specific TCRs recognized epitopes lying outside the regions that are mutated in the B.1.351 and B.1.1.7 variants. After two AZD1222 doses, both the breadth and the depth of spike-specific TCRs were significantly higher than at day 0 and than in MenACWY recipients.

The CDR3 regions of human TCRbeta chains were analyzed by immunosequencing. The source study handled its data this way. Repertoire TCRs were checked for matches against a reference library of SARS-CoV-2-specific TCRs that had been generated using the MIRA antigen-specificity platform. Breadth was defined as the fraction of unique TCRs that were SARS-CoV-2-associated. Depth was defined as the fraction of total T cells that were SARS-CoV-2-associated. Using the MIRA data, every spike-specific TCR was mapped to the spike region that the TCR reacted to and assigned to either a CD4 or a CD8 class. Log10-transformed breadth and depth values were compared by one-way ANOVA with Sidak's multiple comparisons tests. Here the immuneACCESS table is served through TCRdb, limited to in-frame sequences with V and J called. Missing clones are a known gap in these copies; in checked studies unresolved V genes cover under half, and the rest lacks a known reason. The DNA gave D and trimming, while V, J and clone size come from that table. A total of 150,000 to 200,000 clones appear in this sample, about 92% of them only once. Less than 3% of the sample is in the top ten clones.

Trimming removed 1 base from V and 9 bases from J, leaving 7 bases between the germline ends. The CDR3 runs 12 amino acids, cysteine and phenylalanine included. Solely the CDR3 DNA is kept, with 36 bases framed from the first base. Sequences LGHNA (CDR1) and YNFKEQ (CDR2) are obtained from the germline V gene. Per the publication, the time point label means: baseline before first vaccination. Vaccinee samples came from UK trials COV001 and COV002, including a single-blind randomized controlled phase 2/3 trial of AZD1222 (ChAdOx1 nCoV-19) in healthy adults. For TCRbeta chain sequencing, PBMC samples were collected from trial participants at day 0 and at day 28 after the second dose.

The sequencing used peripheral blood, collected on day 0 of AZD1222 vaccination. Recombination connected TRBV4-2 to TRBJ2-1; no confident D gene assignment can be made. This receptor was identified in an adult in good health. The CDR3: CASSQGGIEQFF. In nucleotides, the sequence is TGTGCCAGCAGCCAAGGAGGTATTGAGCAGTTCTTC.